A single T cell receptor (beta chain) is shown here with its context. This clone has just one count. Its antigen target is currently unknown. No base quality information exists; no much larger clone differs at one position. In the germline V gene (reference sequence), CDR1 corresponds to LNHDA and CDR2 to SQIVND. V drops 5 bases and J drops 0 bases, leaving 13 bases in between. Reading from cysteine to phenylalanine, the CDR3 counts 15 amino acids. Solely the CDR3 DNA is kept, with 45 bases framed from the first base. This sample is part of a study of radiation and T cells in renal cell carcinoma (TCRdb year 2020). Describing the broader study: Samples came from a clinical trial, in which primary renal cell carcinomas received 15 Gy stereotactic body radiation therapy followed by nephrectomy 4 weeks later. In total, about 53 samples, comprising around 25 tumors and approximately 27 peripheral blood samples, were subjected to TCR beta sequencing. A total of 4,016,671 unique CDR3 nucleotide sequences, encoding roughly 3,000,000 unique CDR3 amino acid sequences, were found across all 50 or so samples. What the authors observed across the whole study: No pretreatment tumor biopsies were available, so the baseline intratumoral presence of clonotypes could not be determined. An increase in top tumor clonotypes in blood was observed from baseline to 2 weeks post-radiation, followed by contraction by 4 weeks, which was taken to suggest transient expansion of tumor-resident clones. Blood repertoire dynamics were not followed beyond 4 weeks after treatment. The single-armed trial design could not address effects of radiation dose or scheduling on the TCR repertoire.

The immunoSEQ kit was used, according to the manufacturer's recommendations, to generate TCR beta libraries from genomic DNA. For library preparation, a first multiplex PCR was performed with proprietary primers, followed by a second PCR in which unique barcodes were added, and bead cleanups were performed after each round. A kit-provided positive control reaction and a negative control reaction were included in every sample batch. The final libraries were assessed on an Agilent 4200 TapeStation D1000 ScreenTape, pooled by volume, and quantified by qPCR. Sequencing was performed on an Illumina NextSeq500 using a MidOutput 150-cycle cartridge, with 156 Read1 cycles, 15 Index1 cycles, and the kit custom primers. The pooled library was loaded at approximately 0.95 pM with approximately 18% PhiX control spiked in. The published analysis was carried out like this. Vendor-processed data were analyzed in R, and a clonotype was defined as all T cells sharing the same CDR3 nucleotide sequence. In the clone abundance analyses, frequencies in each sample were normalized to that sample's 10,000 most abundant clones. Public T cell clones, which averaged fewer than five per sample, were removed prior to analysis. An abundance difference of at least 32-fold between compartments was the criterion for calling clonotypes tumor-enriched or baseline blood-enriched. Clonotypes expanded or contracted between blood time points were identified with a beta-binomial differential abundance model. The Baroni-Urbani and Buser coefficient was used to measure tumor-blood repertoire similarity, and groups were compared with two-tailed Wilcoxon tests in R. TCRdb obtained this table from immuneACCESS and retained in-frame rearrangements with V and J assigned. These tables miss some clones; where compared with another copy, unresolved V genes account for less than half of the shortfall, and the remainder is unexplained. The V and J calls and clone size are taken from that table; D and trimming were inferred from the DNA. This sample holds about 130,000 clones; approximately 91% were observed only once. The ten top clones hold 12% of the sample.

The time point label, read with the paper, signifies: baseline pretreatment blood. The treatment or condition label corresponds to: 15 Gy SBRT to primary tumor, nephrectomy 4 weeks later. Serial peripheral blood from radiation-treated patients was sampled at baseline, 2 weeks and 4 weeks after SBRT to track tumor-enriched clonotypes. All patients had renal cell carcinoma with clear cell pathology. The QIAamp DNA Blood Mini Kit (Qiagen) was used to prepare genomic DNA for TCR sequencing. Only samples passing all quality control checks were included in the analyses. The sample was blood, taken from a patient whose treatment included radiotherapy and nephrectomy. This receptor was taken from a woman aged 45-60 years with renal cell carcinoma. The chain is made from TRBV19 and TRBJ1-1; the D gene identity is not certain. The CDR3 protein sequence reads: CASSLPWGLNTEAFF. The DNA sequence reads TGTGCCAGTAGTCTTCCCTGGGGTCTGAACACTGAAGCTTTCTTT.